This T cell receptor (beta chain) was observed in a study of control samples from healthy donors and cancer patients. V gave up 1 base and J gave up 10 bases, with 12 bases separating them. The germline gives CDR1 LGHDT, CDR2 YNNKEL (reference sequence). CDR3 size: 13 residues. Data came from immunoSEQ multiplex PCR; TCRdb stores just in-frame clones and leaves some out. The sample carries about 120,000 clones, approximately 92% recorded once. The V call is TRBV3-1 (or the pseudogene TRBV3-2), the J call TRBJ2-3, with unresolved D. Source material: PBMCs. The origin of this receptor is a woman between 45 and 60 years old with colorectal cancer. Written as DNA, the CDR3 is TGTGCCAGCAGCCAAGTTCGCGAGATTCCGCAGTATTTT. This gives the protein CASSQVREIPQYF.